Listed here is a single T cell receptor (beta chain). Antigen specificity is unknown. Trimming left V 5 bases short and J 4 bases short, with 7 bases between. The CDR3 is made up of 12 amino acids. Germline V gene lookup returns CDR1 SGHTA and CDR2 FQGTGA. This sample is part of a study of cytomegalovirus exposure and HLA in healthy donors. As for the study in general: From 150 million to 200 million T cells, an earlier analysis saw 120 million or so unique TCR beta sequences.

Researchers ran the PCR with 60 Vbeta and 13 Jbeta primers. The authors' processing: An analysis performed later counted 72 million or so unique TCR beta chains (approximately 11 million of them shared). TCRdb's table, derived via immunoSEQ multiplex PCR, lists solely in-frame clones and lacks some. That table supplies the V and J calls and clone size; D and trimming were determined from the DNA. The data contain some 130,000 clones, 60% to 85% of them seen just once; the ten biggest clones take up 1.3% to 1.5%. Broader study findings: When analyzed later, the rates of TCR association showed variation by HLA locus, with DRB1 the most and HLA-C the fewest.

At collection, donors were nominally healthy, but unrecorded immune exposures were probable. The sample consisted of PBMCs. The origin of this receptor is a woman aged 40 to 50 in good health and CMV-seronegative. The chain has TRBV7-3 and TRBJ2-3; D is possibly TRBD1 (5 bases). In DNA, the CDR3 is TGTGCCAGCAGCCAAGGGGCAGATACGCAGTATTTT. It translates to CASSQGADTQYF. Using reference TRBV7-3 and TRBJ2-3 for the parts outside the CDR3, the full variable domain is GAGVSQTPSNKVTEKGKYVELRCDPISGHTALYWYRQSLGQGPEFLIYFQGTGAADDSGLPNDRFFAVRPEGSVSTLKIQRTERGDSAVYLCASSQGADTQYFGPGTRLTVL.